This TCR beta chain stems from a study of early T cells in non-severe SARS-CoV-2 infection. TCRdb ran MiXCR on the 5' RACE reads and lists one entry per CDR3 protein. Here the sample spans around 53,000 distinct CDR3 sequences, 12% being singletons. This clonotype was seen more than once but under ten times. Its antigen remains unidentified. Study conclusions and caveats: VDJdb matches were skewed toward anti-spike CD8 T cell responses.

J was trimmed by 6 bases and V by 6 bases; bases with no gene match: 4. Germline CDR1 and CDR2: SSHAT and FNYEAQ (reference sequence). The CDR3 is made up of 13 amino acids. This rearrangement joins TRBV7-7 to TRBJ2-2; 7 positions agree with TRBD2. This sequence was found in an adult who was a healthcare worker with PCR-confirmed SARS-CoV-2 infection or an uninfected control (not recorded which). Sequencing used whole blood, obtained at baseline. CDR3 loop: CASSSTSPGELFF. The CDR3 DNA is TGTGCCAGCAGTTCGACTAGCCCCGGGGAGCTGTTTTTT.